This entry is about one TCR beta chain. The record originates from a study of blood T cell repertoires in COVID-19. Sequenced by immunoSEQ multiplex PCR; TCRdb stores in-frame clones only, minus some. In the table there are around 340,000 clones, approximately 89% of which are singletons. Looked up from germline, CDR1 is MNHEY and CDR2 is SVGEGT. After removal of 1 base from V and 7 bases from J, the junction contained 11 bases not matched to a gene. The CDR3 runs 17 residues. One Seattle source followed patients from active infection through their disease course. Source material: peripheral blood. The clonotype was recovered from a woman aged 55-69 years with COVID-19, enrolled during active disease. The rearrangement links TRBV6-2 or TRBV6-3 to TRBJ1-5; 9 bases line up with TRBD1. The chain's CDR3 is CASSYWDRASSSQPQHF. For the CDR3, the DNA is TGTGCCAGCAGTTACTGGGACAGGGCTAGTTCATCACAGCCCCAGCATTTT.